One sample yielded the 27 T cell receptor beta chains listed below, sequenced in a study of post-analysis software for immune sequencing data. Carried by the TCR beta cDNA libraries were unique molecular identifiers. TCRdb independently ran MiXCR on the PCR reads; one entry per CDR3 protein. The repertoire holds hundreds of thousands of distinct CDR3 sequences, 44% seen once, with under 2% in the top ten. Study-level findings and limits: Comparison of patients with controls showed five TRBV segments more frequent in patients, TRBV5-6, TRBV5-1 and TRBV20-1 among them.

Their specific antigens are unknown. The sample consisted of blood. The receptor set was obtained from a girl aged 5-17 years with multiple sclerosis.

The rearrangement joins TRBV5-1 to TRBJ2-7; TRBD2 matches at 13 bases. This CDR3 contains 15 residues. CDR1 is SGHRS and CDR2 is YFSETQ in the germline V gene. V lost 4 bases and J lost 2; bases outside the gene matches: 3. The DNA of the CDR3 is TGCGCCAGCAGCAGGACTAGCGGGGGTACCTACGAGCAGTACTTC. It translates to CASSRTSGGTYEQYF.

This clonotype was seen a handful of times. The V gene is TRBV4-1, the J gene TRBJ1-2; 9 nucleotides line up with TRBD1. J lost 2 bases, V lost 4 bases, and 11 bases had no gene match. CDR3 length: 17 amino acids. Per the germline V gene, CDR1 is MGHRA and CDR2 is YSYEKL. In nucleotides, the CDR3 is TGCGCCAGCAGCCCAACCGAGAGGACAGGGGCGAACTATGGCTACACCTTC. Its protein is CASSPTERTGANYGYTF.

The J gene is TRBJ2-7, the V gene TRBV5-1; possible D gene TRBD1, 6 bases. Trimming left V 2 bases short and J 3 bases short, with 21 bases between. The CDR3 has 17 residues. Germline V CDR1 and CDR2: SGHRS, YFSETQ. The CDR3 DNA reads as TGCGCCAGCAGCTTCATCCCCGGGACACCGGGGATCTACGAGCAGTACTTC. This encodes CASSFIPGTPGIYEQYF.

The chain couples TRBV5-1 to TRBJ2-5, with D tentatively TRBD2 (6 bases). Germline values: CDR1 SGHRS, CDR2 YFSETQ. CDR3 length: 15 amino acids. V was pared by 0 bases and J by 4 bases, with 13 bases between. CDR3 nucleotide sequence: TGCGCCAGCAGCTTGGGTCAACTAGCTCTAGAGACCCAGTACTTC. Its protein is CASSLGQLALETQYF.

This clonotype was seen only a few times. This chain joins TRBV6-5 and TRBJ2-1; a possible D gene is TRBD1 (6 bases). Trimming left V 2 bases short and J 8 bases short, with 16 bases between. The CDR3 covers 15 residues. Germline V gene lookup returns CDR1 MNHEY and CDR2 SVGAGI. The CDR3 bases are TGTGCCAGCAGTTACGAGGCAGGGGAGTGGGATGAGCAGTTCTTC. Its protein is CASSYEAGEWDEQFF.

The rearrangement uses TRBV7-2 and TRBJ2-1; the D call may be TRBD1 or TRBD2 (5 bases each). CDR3 size: 14 residues. V was trimmed by 3 bases and J by 6 bases, leaving 12 bases between them. Germline lookup yields CDR1 SGHTA and CDR2 FQGNSA. The CDR3: CASSFGGRGNEQFF. Written as DNA, the CDR3 is TGTGCCAGCAGCTTTGGGGGTCGCGGCAATGAGCAGTTCTTC.

The V and J genes are TRBV6-6 and TRBJ1-2; 9 nucleotides line up with TRBD1. The CDR3 spans 15 residues. V lost 6 bases to trimming and J lost 6 bases; unmatched junction nucleotides: 11. CDR1 and CDR2 (germline): MNHNY, SVGAGI (reference sequence). CDR3 residues: CASRYPGQGFDGYTF. CDR3 DNA sequence: TGTGCCAGCAGATACCCGGGACAGGGATTTGATGGCTACACCTTC.

This clonotype has just one count. The rearrangement joins TRBV6-6 to TRBJ2-3, with 11 bases lining up with TRBD2. This CDR3 contains 14 residues. Germline trimming cut 6 bases from V and 4 bases from J; bases unmatched to any gene: 3. Germline V CDR1 and CDR2: MNHNY, SVGAGI (reference sequence). For the CDR3, the DNA is TGTGCCAGCAGCCAGACTAGCGGGGCAGATACGCAGTATTTT. This sequence encodes CASSQTSGADTQYF.

The rearrangement joins TRBV20-1 to TRBJ2-4, with D unclear. The last part of the DNA fits TRBJ2-7 better; the J call may be wrong. This CDR3 comprises 15 residues. Per germline, CDR1 DFQATT and CDR2 SNEGSKA (reference sequence). CDR3 loop: CSARDGRINPYEQYF. In nucleotides, the CDR3 is TGCAGTGCTAGAGATGGTCGGATAAACCCCTACGAGCAGTACTTC.

The V and J genes are TRBV12-3 or TRBV12-4 and TRBJ1-5; D call uncertain. The V end lost 5 bases, the J end lost 2 bases, and 13 bases lay between the germline ends. This CDR3 comprises 15 residues. DNA of the CDR3: TGTGCCAGCAGTGGTGGCGGGAGTGGCAATCAGCCCCAGCATTTT. Amino acids: CASSGGGSGNQPQHF.

The chain employs TRBV12-3 or TRBV12-4 and TRBJ2-7; the D gene is possibly TRBD2 (6 bases). CDR3 size: 13 residues. V was clipped by 6 bases and J by 3 bases, with 12 bases between them. The CDR3 sequence: CASREGPNYEQYF. The CDR3 DNA reads TGTGCCAGCAGGGAGGGACCGAACTACGAGCAGTACTTC.

The gene calls are TRBV5-6 and TRBJ2-7, with 8 bases matching TRBD1. This CDR3 region has 14 residues. Germline lookup yields CDR1 SGHDT and CDR2 YYEEEE. Trimming at V came to 2 bases and at J to 6 bases, leaving 7 bases not matched to a gene. The CDR3 sequence is CASSFLDRDSEQYF. Written as DNA, the CDR3 is TGTGCCAGCAGCTTTTTGGACAGGGATAGCGAGCAGTACTTC. Looking up the rest from reference TRBV5-6 and TRBJ2-7 gives the full variable domain: DAGVTQSPTHLIKTRGQQVTLRCSPKSGHDTVSWYQQALGQGPQFIFQYYEEEERQRGNFPDRFSGHQFPNYSSELNVNALLLGDSALYLCASSFLDRDSEQYFGPGTRLTVT.

The chain has TRBV20-1 and TRBJ2-3; the match to TRBD2 covers 7 bases. CDR1 DFQATT and CDR2 SNEGSKA come from the germline V gene (reference sequence). V was pared by 3 bases and J by 6 bases, with 9 bases of the junction left unmatched. The CDR3 consists of 14 residues. The CDR3 nucleotides are TGCAGTGCTAGTCGGGCGGGAGCAGGGGATACGCAGTATTTT. Translating gives CSASRAGAGDTQYF.

The V call is TRBV6-1, the J call TRBJ2-5; possible D gene TRBD1, 6 bases. The J call may not be correct, given that the DNA end is closer to TRBJ2-7. The CDR3 length is 15 residues. CDR1 is MNHNS and CDR2 is SASEGT in the germline V gene. Written as DNA, the CDR3 is TGTGCCAGCAGTCACAATCCACAGGGACGGCGCGAGCAGTACTTC. This encodes CASSHNPQGRREQYF.

V gene TRBV5-5 combines with J gene TRBJ2-5; D gene unclear. The V and J ends lost 1 base and 5 bases respectively, with 18 bases between them. The CDR3 has 16 amino acids. CDR1 and CDR2 (germline): SGHKS, YYEKEE (reference sequence). This CDR3 reads CASSLHSLLAHETQYF. For the CDR3, the DNA is TGTGCCAGCAGCTTGCACAGCTTATTGGCCCACGAGACCCAGTACTTC.

This clonotype was detected only a few times. V and J are TRBV24-1 and TRBJ1-2; 9 nucleotides line up with TRBD1. The CDR3 loop spans 15 amino acids. Unmatched junction bases numbered 6, after V lost 4 bases and J lost 4 bases. The V gene's germline CDR1 is KGHDR and CDR2 SFDVKD. The CDR3 region has the DNA TGTGCCACCAGTGAACCGGGACAGGGTTTCTATGGCTACACCTTC. This gives the protein CATSEPGQGFYGYTF.

This clonotype appeared a few times. CDR3 in amino acids: CASSLRAGGHNEQFF. For the CDR3, the DNA is TGTGCCAGCAGTTTAAGGGCGGGGGGGCACAATGAGCAGTTCTTC. The chain couples TRBV12-3 or TRBV12-4 to TRBJ2-1; the match to TRBD2 covers 9 bases. With V trimmed by 2 bases and J by 5 bases, 4 bases remained unmatched. The CDR3 contains 15 residues.

This chain links TRBV4-1 with TRBJ2-7, with D perhaps TRBD2 (6 bases). CDR3 length equals 16 residues. V shed 4 bases and J shed 2 bases, with 18 bases lying between them. Per germline, CDR1 MGHRA and CDR2 YSYEKL. This CDR3 reads CASSRGPGVKPYEQYF. CDR3 in DNA: TGCGCCAGCAGCCGCGGGCCGGGAGTGAAGCCCTACGAGCAGTACTTC.

The V gene is TRBV5-6, the J gene TRBJ2-1; D is possibly TRBD1 (6 bases). Trimming took 1 base from V and 5 from J, leaving 16 bases between them. Germline CDR1 is SGHDT and CDR2 is YYEEEE. The CDR3 loop spans 16 amino acids. The CDR3 loop is CASSLYREIWNNEQFF. DNA of the CDR3: TGTGCCAGCAGCTTGTACAGGGAGATATGGAACAATGAGCAGTTCTTC. The variable domain in full, with the rest retrieved from reference TRBV5-6 and TRBJ2-1, is DAGVTQSPTHLIKTRGQQVTLRCSPKSGHDTVSWYQQALGQGPQFIFQYYEEEERQRGNFPDRFSGHQFPNYSSELNVNALLLGDSALYLCASSLYREIWNNEQFFGPGTRLTVL.

The chain couples TRBV12-3 or TRBV12-4 to TRBJ2-1; D is undetermined. V gave up 2 bases and J gave up 8 bases, with 13 bases separating them. The CDR3 length is 14 residues. Here the CDR3 reads CASSLSRSEDEQFF. DNA for the CDR3: TGTGCCAGCAGTTTAAGCCGGTCTGAGGATGAGCAGTTCTTC.

The CDR3 protein is CASSWGQGNPEAQYF. CDR3 DNA sequence: TGTGCCAGCAGTTGGGGACAGGGCAATCCCGAGGCCCAGTACTTC. The gene calls are TRBV27 and TRBJ2-5; 9 bases are shared with TRBD1. Germline CDR1 is MNHEY and CDR2 is SMNVEV (reference sequence). This CDR3 comprises 15 residues. Losses at the gene ends were 4 bases for V and 9 bases for J; bases not matched to a gene: 12.

Concerning this clonotype itself: The junction shows a germline mismatch at one end, possibly a read error. The chain recombines TRBV12-3 or TRBV12-4 with TRBJ2-3; TRBD2 is a possible D gene (6 bases). The CDR3 runs 15 residues. CDR3 DNA sequence: TGTGCCAGCGGTTTAGTGGCGGGAAGCACAGATACGCAGTATTTT. The encoded protein is CASGLVAGSTDTQYF.

The rearrangement uses TRBV11-1 and TRBJ2-4; no clear D. The DNA end favors TRBJ2-7, so the J call may be wrong. The CDR3 extends over 15 amino acids. Germline V gene sequence: CDR1 SGHAT, CDR2 FQDESV (reference sequence). The CDR3 nucleotides read TGTGCCAGCAGCTTAAGTGAAGGGTCCCCCTACGAGCAGTACTTC. Its translation is CASSLSEGSPYEQYF.

The chain recombines TRBV4-1 with TRBJ2-1; 7 bases match TRBD2. The CDR3 is 15 amino acids. Germline CDR1 is MGHRA and CDR2 is YSYEKL. V gave up 3 bases and J gave up 6 bases; unmatched junction bases: 8. The DNA of the CDR3 is TGCGCCAGCAGCCAGGGAATCGGGGGGAGCAATGAGCAGTTCTTC. Amino acids: CASSQGIGGSNEQFF.

This clonotype came up a few times. The chain couples TRBV20-1 to TRBJ1-1; D gene unclear. The CDR3 consists of 14 residues. Germline V gene data show CDR1 as DFQATT and CDR2 as SNEGSKA (reference sequence). Deletions cut 5 bases from V and 0 bases from J, with 13 bases between. The CDR3 coding sequence is TGCAGTGCTCAACGGCTTGGTATGAACACTGAAGCTTTCTTT. This sequence encodes CSAQRLGMNTEAFF.

The CDR3 sequence: CASSLVEGEYNEQYF. For the CDR3, the DNA is TGTGCCAGCAGCTTAGTGGAGGGAGAATACAATGAGCAGTACTTC. V usage is TRBV7-6 and J usage is TRBJ2-7; TRBD2 is a possible D gene (6 bases). Germline-derived CDR1 and CDR2 are SGHVS and FNYEAQ. Trimming removed 1 base from V and 7 bases from J, with 17 bases in between. CDR3 length: 15 amino acids.

The gene calls are TRBV5-1 and TRBJ2-5; D is undetermined. V was clipped by 6 bases and J by 5 bases, with 17 bases between them. The CDR3 totals 14 residues. Germline loops: CDR1 SGHRS, CDR2 YFSETQ. In DNA, the CDR3 is TGCGCCAGCAATGAAGGAGACCCCTCGGAGACCCAGTACTTC. The encoded protein is CASNEGDPSETQYF.